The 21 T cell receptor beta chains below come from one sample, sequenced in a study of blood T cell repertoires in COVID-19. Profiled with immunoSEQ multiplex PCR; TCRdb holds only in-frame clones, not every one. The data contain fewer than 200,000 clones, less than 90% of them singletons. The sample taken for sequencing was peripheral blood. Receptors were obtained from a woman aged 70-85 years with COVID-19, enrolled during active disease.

CDR3 loop: CSAHPRSANTEAFF. DNA of the CDR3: TGCAGCGCCCATCCCCGGAGCGCGAACACTGAAGCTTTCTTT. The genes are TRBV29-1 and TRBJ1-1; D unclear. V was pared by 7 bases and J by 1 base, with 16 bases between. Germline lookup yields CDR1 SQVTM and CDR2 ANQGSEA. The CDR3 runs to 14 residues.

This chain's CDR3 is CASTGSRGLSTGELFF. The DNA of the CDR3 is TGTGCCAGCACCGGAAGTAGGGGGCTGTCCACCGGGGAGCTGTTTTTT. The chain couples TRBV28 to TRBJ2-2; 7 bases align to TRBD1. The CDR3 length is 16 residues. V gave up 7 bases and J gave up 4 bases; unmatched junction bases: 12. The V gene's germline CDR1 is MDHEN and CDR2 SYDVKM.

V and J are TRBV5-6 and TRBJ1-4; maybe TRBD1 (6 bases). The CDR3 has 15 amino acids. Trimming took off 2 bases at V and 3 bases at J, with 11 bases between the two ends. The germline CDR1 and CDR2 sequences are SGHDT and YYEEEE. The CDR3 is CASSLRTVPNEKLFF. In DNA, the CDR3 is TGTGCCAGCAGCTTAAGGACAGTCCCTAATGAAAAACTGTTTTTT.

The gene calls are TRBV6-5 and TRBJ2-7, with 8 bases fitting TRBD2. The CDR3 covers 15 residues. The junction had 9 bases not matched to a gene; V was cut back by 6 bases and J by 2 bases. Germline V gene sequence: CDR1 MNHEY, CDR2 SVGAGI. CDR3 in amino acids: CASSSTQTSAYEQYF. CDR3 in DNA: TGTGCCAGCAGCTCCACCCAGACTAGCGCCTACGAGCAGTACTTC.

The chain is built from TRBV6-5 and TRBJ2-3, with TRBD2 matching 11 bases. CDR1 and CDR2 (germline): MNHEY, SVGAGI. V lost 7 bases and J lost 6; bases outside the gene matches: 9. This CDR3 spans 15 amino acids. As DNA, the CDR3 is TGTGCCAGCATCCGTAGCGGGAGGGCCCTTGATACGCAGTATTTT. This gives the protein CASIRSGRALDTQYF.

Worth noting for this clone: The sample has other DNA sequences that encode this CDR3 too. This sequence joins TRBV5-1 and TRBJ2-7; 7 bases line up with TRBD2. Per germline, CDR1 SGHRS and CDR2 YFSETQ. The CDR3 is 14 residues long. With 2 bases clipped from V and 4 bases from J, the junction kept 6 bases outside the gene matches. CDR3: CASSFSSGSYEQYF. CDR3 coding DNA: TGCGCCAGCAGCTTTTCTAGCGGCTCGTACGAGCAGTACTTC.

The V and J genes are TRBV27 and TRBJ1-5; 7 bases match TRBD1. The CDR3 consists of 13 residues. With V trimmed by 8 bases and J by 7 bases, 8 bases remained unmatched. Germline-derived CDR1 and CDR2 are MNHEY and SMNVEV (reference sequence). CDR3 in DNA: TGTGCCAGCCGAAGGGGGCTTAACCAGCCCCAGCATTTT. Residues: CASRRGLNQPQHF.

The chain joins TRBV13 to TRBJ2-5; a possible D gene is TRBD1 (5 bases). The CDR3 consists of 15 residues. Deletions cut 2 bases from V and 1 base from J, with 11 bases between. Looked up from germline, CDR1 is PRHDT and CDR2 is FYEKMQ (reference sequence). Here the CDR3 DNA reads TGTGCCAGCAGCTTACAGACAGTTCTCCAAGAGACCCAGTACTTC. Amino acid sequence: CASSLQTVLQETQYF.

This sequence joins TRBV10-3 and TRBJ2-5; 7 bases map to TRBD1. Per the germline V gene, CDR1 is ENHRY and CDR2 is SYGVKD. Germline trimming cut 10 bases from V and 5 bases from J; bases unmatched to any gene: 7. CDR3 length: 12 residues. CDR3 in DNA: TGTGCCACTAGGGGGCTTCAGGAGACCCAGTACTTC. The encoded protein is CATRGLQETQYF.

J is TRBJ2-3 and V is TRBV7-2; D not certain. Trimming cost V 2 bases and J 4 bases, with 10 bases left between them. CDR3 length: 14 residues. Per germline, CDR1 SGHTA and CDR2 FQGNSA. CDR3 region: CASSLNYQSDTQYF. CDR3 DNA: TGTGCCAGCAGCTTAAACTACCAATCAGATACGCAGTATTTT.

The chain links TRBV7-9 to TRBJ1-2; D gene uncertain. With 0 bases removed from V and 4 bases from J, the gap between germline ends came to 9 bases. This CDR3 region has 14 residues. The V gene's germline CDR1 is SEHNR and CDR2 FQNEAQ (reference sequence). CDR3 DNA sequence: TGTGCCAGCAGCTTAGCGGCCAGGTCCTATGGCTACACCTTC. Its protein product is CASSLAARSYGYTF.

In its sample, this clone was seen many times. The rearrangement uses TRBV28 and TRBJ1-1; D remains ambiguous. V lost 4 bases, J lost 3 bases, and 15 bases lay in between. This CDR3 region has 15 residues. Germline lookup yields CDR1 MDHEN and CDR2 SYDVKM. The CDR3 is CASSSQSRKYTEAFF. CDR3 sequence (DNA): TGTGCCAGCAGTTCCCAGTCCCGTAAGTACACTGAAGCTTTCTTT.

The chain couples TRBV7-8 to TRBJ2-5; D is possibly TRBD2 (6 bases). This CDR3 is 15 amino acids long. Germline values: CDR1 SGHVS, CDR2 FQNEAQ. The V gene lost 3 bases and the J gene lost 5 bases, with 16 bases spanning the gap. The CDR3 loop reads CASSLAGTSKETQYF. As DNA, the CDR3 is TGTGCCAGCAGCTTGGCCGGGACTTCGAAGGAGACCCAGTACTTC.

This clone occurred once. The CDR3 region is CASSPRAYEQYF. The CDR3 bases are TGTGCCAGCAGCCCCCGAGCCTACGAGCAGTACTTC. The chain combines TRBV3-1 (or the pseudogene TRBV3-2) with TRBJ2-7; no reliable D call. There are 12 residues in the CDR3. The V gene's germline CDR1 is LGHDT and CDR2 YNNKEL (reference sequence). V was shortened by 4 bases and J by 2 bases, with 6 bases between the two germline ends.

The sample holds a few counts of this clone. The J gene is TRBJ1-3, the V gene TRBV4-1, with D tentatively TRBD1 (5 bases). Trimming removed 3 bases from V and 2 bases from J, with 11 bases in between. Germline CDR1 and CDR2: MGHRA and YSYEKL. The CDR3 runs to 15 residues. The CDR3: CASSQAGFTGNTIYF. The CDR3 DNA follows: TGCGCCAGCAGCCAGGCAGGGTTTACTGGAAACACCATATATTTT.

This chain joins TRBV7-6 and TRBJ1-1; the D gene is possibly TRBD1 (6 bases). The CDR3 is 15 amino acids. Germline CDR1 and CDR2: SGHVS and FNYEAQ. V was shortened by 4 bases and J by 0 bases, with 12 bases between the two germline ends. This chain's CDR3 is CASSSQGFMNTEAFF. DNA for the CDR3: TGTGCCAGCAGCTCCCAGGGGTTCATGAACACTGAAGCTTTCTTT.

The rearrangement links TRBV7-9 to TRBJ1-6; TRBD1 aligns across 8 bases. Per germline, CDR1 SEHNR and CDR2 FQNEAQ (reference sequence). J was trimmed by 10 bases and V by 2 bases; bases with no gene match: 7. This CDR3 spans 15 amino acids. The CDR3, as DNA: TGTGCCAGCAGCTTACTGACAGGGGTGGAATCACCCCTCCACTTT. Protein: CASSLLTGVESPLHF.

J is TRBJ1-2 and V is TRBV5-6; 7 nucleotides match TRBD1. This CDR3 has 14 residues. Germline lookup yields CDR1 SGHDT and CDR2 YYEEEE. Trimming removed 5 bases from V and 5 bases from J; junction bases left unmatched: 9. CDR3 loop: CASRAAGGWYGYTF. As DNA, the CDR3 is TGTGCCAGCAGAGCCGCAGGGGGTTGGTATGGCTACACCTTC.

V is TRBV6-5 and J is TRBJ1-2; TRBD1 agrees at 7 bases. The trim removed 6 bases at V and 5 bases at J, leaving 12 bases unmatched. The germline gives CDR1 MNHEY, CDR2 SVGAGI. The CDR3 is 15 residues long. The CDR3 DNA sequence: TGTGCCAGCAGCTTTACAGGGGTTGATGGGTATGGCTACACCTTC. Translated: CASSFTGVDGYGYTF.

The CDR3 DNA reads TGTGCCAGTAGTATATGGGGTACGACGGGCCCAGGGTCAGATACGCAGTATTTT. Encoded protein: CASSIWGTTGPGSDTQYF. The genes are TRBV19 and TRBJ2-3; perhaps TRBD1 as D (5 bases). Trimming took 2 bases from V and 4 from J, leaving 22 bases between them. Germline V gene data show CDR1 as LNHDA and CDR2 as SQIVND (reference sequence). The CDR3 loop spans 18 amino acids.

This chain's CDR3 is CASSQGLAGGYEQYF. The CDR3 DNA reads as TGCGCCAGCAGCCAAGGACTAGCGGGGGGCTACGAGCAGTACTTC. The chain uses TRBV4-1 and TRBJ2-7, with 13 bases matching TRBD2. CDR1 is MGHRA and CDR2 is YSYEKL in the germline V gene. The V segment lost 1 base and the J segment 3 bases; nucleotides outside the gene matches: 0. CDR3 length equals 15 residues.